This T cell receptor beta chain emerged from a study of blood T cell repertoires in COVID-19. V was pared by 2 bases and J by 0 bases, with 14 bases between. The CDR3 consists of 17 residues. Germline CDR1 MNHEY, CDR2 SVGEGT. This table comes from immunoSEQ multiplex PCR, and its TCRdb copy is limited to in-frame clones, with some not included. The data hold some 140,000 clones, with 80% to 85% observed a single time. This clone has only one observation. This rearrangement joins TRBV6-2 or TRBV6-3 to TRBJ1-5; the D gene is possibly TRBD1 (6 bases). This clonotype was sampled from a middle-aged man with acute COVID-19. The sample was PBMCs or T cells enriched from blood (not recorded which). CDR3 nucleotide sequence: TGTGCCAGCAGTTACCCCAGGGGAGCTTATAGCAATCAGCCCCAGCATTTT. Translated, it gives CASSYPRGAYSNQPQHF.